The sequence of this TCR beta chain was determined in a study of T cell repertoires in cytomegalovirus infection. At the level of the study: Recently identified HLA-C-restricted CMV epitopes were among the peptides used.

MiXCR, applied by TCRdb to the reads, yields one record per CDR3 protein. This table holds about 900,000 distinct CDR3 sequences, about a third found once. As regards this clonotype: The target antigen is unknown.

The V gene end was trimmed by 4 bases and the J gene end by 4 bases; junction bases not matched to a gene: 7. CDR1 is SGHAT, CDR2 FQNNGV, per germline. The CDR3 consists of 15 residues. The chain links TRBV11-2 to TRBJ2-3, with 8 nucleotides matching TRBD2. This sample comprised cultured CD8+ T cells from PBMCs, obtained from culture after CMV antigen stimulation. This TCR came from a human donor in good health (CMV status not recorded). Some clones in this sample may be carry-over from other donors' samples. CDR3 nucleotides: TGTGCCAGCAGCTCGTACGGGGGGGCCTCAGATACGCAGTATTTT. Translating it yields CASSSYGGASDTQYF.